These 21 T cell receptor beta chains were sequenced from one sample in a study of beta chain features in type 1 diabetes. Notes on the study in general: Significant though moderate, a shortening of TCRB CDR3s appeared in all four CD4+ subsets of Type 1 diabetes patients.

Their antigens remain unidentified. The sequenced template was cDNA made from the entire isolated RNA. Measured with immunoSEQ multiplex PCR; TCRdb has only the in-frame clones, and not every one. Here the sample spans a few hundred thousand clones, about 20% being singletons. The material sequenced was naive CD4+ T cells from blood. Receptor source: a middle-aged woman with type 1 diabetes.

Only a few counts were recorded for this clone. CDR3 in amino acids: CASSLAVTIYNEQFF. CDR3 in DNA: TGCGCCAGCAGCTTGGCCGTTACTATTTACAATGAGCAGTTCTTC. The chain couples TRBV5-1 to TRBJ2-1; no clear D. Per the germline V gene, CDR1 is SGHRS and CDR2 is YFSETQ. CDR3 size: 15 residues. The germline V and J ends were trimmed by 0 bases and 4 bases, with 11 bases remaining between them.

This clone was counted a few times. The chain recombines TRBV28 with TRBJ2-5; D call uncertain. This CDR3 is built from 12 residues. V lost 6 bases to trimming and J lost 4 bases, with 9 bases between them. Germline V CDR1 and CDR2: MDHEN, SYDVKM. CDR3 protein: CASSTPGETQYF. The CDR3 nucleotides are TGTGCCAGCAGCACCCCCGGAGAGACCCAGTACTTC.

The chain links TRBV15 to TRBJ2-7; D might be TRBD1 (6 bases). The CDR3 extends over 15 amino acids. Germline V lookup: CDR1 LNHNV, CDR2 YYDKDF (reference sequence). V was shortened by 3 bases and J by 9 bases, with 21 bases between the two germline ends. The CDR3, as DNA: TGTGCCACCAGCAGGTCCTCTGCTCAGGGGCCCCCGCAGTACTTC. It specifies CATSRSSAQGPPQYF.

This clone came up a few times. One end of the junction does not line up with germline, which may come from a read error. The chain couples TRBV28 to TRBJ2-1; D is undetermined. The germline V gene has CDR1 MDHEN and CDR2 SYDVKM. This CDR3 contains 10 residues. CDR3 nucleotides: TGTGTCAGCAGCCAATATGAGCAGTTCTTC. Translation gives CVSSQYEQFF.

The chain combines TRBV5-4 with TRBJ2-1, with 7 positions matching TRBD2. CDR1 and CDR2 from the germline V gene are SGHNT and YYREEE (reference sequence). CDR3 length: 15 amino acids. The V segment lost 1 base and the J segment 8 bases; nucleotides outside the gene matches: 9. The CDR3 sequence: CASSLRGGPSYEQFF. The CDR3 coding sequence is TGTGCCAGCAGCTTGCGGGGAGGGCCAAGCTATGAGCAGTTCTTC.

CDR3: CASSQPGLPHNEQFF. The CDR3 DNA follows: TGCGCCAGCAGCCAACCGGGACTACCACACAATGAGCAGTTCTTC. J is TRBJ2-1 and V is TRBV4-3, with 7 bases fitting TRBD2. J gave up 5 bases and V 2 bases, and 6 bases lay outside the gene matches. Germline assignment: CDR1 LGHNA and CDR2 YSLEER. The CDR3 contains 15 residues.

Details on this clone: One end of the junction is discordant with germline, which a read error may explain. The chain has TRBV7-7 and TRBJ2-5, with a possible D match to TRBD1 (6 bases). The CDR3 totals 14 residues. CDR1 is SSHAT and CDR2 is FNYEAQ in the germline V gene (reference sequence). CDR3 sequence (DNA): TGTGCTAGCAGCTTCGGGACACGCGAAGAGACCCAGTACTTC. Its translation is CASSFGTREETQYF.

Only a few counts were recorded for this clone. The rearrangement uses TRBV30 and TRBJ2-7; 9 bases match TRBD1. V trimming: 2 bases; J trimming: 3 bases; junction bases outside the gene matches: 2. CDR1 is GTSNPN, CDR2 SVGIG, per germline (reference sequence). CDR3 size: 13 residues. The DNA of the CDR3 is TGTGCCTGGAGTCGACAGGGGGGCTACGAGCAGTACTTC. Encoded protein: CAWSRQGGYEQYF.

CDR3 nucleotide sequence: TGCAGCGGGGGAGGGGCGCGCGAGCAGTACTTC. It translates to CSGGGAREQYF. This chain joins TRBV29-1 and TRBJ2-7; 7 bases fit TRBD2. The CDR3 consists of 11 residues. Trimming removed 7 bases from V and 6 bases from J; junction bases left unmatched: 6. Germline V gives CDR1 SQVTM, CDR2 ANQGSEA.

The V and J genes are TRBV9 and TRBJ2-7; no reliable D call. This CDR3 comprises 14 residues. Germline V gene lookup returns CDR1 SGDLS and CDR2 YYNGEE. V was pared by 2 bases and J by 0 bases, with 9 bases between. DNA of the CDR3: TGTGCCAGCAGCGTTGCGGCTAGCTCCTACGAGCAGTACTTC. It is translated as CASSVAASSYEQYF.

Regarding this clone: Additional DNA sequences in this sample encode the identical CDR3. The V call is TRBV28, the J call TRBJ2-7; 10 positions agree with TRBD1. Unmatched junction bases numbered 1, after V lost 4 bases and J lost 1 base. This CDR3 is 14 amino acids long. Looked up from germline, CDR1 is MDHEN and CDR2 is SYDVKM. The CDR3 DNA reads as TGTGCCAGCAGTTGGACAGGGGGGTCCTACGAGCAGTACTTC. Amino acid sequence: CASSWTGGSYEQYF.

This clone was counted only a few times. V and J are TRBV30 and TRBJ1-5, with TRBD1 matching over 8 bases. The CDR3 sequence is 14 residues long. Germline V gives CDR1 GTSNPN, CDR2 SVGIG (reference sequence). V lost 1 base and J lost 6; bases outside the gene matches: 5. In DNA form, the CDR3 reads TGTGCCTGGAGTGACGGACAGGGTGTTCAGCCCCAGCATTTT. Its translation: CAWSDGQGVQPQHF.

In this sample, this clone turned up a few times. The rearrangement uses TRBV27 and TRBJ2-7; D possibly corresponds to TRBD2 (6 bases). The germline CDR1 and CDR2 sequences are MNHEY and SMNVEV (reference sequence). The length of the CDR3 is 14 residues. V shed 5 bases and J shed 7 bases, with 18 bases lying between them. The CDR3 DNA follows: TGTGCCAGCAGTATCGCCGCGGGGTCGGGTGAGCAGTACTTC. This encodes CASSIAAGSGEQYF.

The chain is built from TRBV6-6 and TRBJ1-5, with 8 bases fitting TRBD1. J gave up 7 bases and V 4 bases, and 6 bases lay outside the gene matches. The CDR3 is made up of 14 amino acids. Germline-derived CDR1 and CDR2 are MNHNY and SVGAGI (reference sequence). The CDR3 region is CASSSGGAGQPQHF. The CDR3 DNA sequence: TGTGCCAGCAGTTCAGGGGGCGCAGGACAGCCCCAGCATTTT.

The sample holds a few counts of this clone. The chain employs TRBV11-2 and TRBJ1-2, with D tentatively TRBD1 (5 bases). Per the germline V gene, CDR1 is SGHAT and CDR2 is FQNNGV. This CDR3 contains 17 residues. V was pared by 4 bases and J by 6 bases, with 24 bases between. In DNA form, the CDR3 reads TGTGCCAGCAGCTCCCCGGGCGTTGGGGCACAAGGGGATGGCTACACCTTC. This translates into CASSSPGVGAQGDGYTF.

This clone was found a few times. This chain uses TRBV9 with TRBJ1-5; the D is unclear. The CDR3 is made up of 13 amino acids. Trimming took 2 bases from V and 6 from J, leaving 9 bases between them. Germline V gene lookup returns CDR1 SGDLS and CDR2 YYNGEE. CDR3 coding DNA: TGTGCCAGCAGCGTGCGGGGTGGTCAGCCCCAGCATTTT. Translating gives CASSVRGGQPQHF.

The chain is built from TRBV28 and TRBJ1-1, with a tentative D call TRBD1 (5 bases). This CDR3 spans 12 amino acids. The germline V gene has CDR1 MDHEN and CDR2 SYDVKM. Trimming cost V 5 bases and J 6 bases, with 10 bases left between them. CDR3 DNA sequence: TGTGCCAGCAGTATACCCAGGGCTGAAGCTTTCTTT. Translating gives CASSIPRAEAFF.

This clone was seen more than once but under ten times. The V gene is TRBV15, the J gene TRBJ1-5; D not certain. The germline V gene encodes CDR1 LNHNV and CDR2 YYDKDF (reference sequence). Trimming cost V 0 bases and J 4 bases, with 7 bases left between them. CDR3 length equals 14 residues. CDR3 DNA: TGTGCCACCAGCAGAGATAGGAGTAATCAGCCCCAGCATTTT. This sequence encodes CATSRDRSNQPQHF.

This clone was seen a few times. This chain connects TRBV25-1 to TRBJ1-2; a weak D match, TRBD1 (6 bases). The CDR3 sequence is 13 residues long. Germline V CDR1 and CDR2: MGHDK, SYGVNS. V was trimmed by 10 bases and J by 2 bases, leaving 14 bases between them. CDR3 DNA: TGTGCCACCAAGAGAACAGGGAACTATGGCTACACCTTC. Protein: CATKRTGNYGYTF.

This clone occurred a few times. Additional DNA sequences in this sample encode the identical CDR3. V and J are TRBV30 and TRBJ1-1; D remains ambiguous. Germline CDR1 is GTSNPN and CDR2 is SVGIG (reference sequence). V dropped 2 bases and J dropped 4 bases, with 8 bases sitting between them. The CDR3 length is 12 residues. CDR3 region: CAWSLGGTEAFF. CDR3 nucleotide sequence: TGTGCCTGGAGTTTGGGAGGCACTGAAGCTTTCTTT.

The chain has TRBV27 and TRBJ2-7, with D maybe TRBD1 (6 bases). CDR3 length: 13 amino acids. Germline-derived CDR1 and CDR2 are MNHEY and SMNVEV (reference sequence). The V end was cut by 7 bases, the J end by 4 bases, with 14 bases between. The DNA of the CDR3 is TGTGCCAGCACCCCTGCGAGGGGGTACGAGCAGTACTTC. Encoded protein: CASTPARGYEQYF.